Below, 24 T cell receptor delta chains from the same sample are listed, as sequenced in a study of gamma-delta T cells after stem cell transplantation. TCRdb re-called the RT-PCR reads via CATT. Of over 1,500 delta-chain clones listed, 4.2% are singletons. Sequencing was performed on gamma-delta T cells. These receptors originate from a human donor. It is not recorded whose cells these are; they may come from a transplant donor.

About this clone itself: It is likely a read error: a sequence one base away is far more abundant. Other DNA sequences from this sample encode an identical CDR3 as well. The chain uses TRDV1 and TRDJ1, with 8 bases matching TRDD3. This CDR3 region has 28 residues. Germline CDR1 TSWWSYY, CDR2 QGS. The V segment lost 2 bases and the J segment 2 bases; nucleotides outside the gene matches: 43. The CDR3 DNA is TGTGCTCTTGGGGAAGCCGATCTTCCTTCTCCCCCTACTGGGGATACACCTTTGGGGTTTGGAACTACCGATAAACTCATCTTT. Residues: CALGEADLPSPPTGDTPLGFGTTDKLIF.

This clone turned up a few times. The TCRdb protein comes from a much larger clone and disagrees with this DNA's translation at residue 4, likely due to a read error; the protein given here is derived from the DNA. The CDR3 here is CALRDPGPFLPWGPNFTAQLFF. Here the CDR3 DNA reads TGTGCTCTTAGGGACCCCGGCCCCTTCCTACCCTGGGGGCCCAATTTTACAGCACAACTCTTCTTT. The chain combines TRDV1 with TRDJ2; 9 positions agree with TRDD2. The CDR3 runs 22 residues. From germline, CDR1 is TSWWSYY and CDR2 QGS.

With respect to this clone: TCRdb pairs this DNA with a much larger clone's protein that differs at residue 21, likely a read error; the protein shown was translated from the DNA. The V call is TRDV1, the J call TRDJ1; 8 nucleotides align to TRDD3. Germline CDR1 TSWWSYY, CDR2 QGS. This CDR3 region has 24 residues. The CDR3 loop reads CALGAPRGPYEFGGVLGGLDELIF. As DNA, the CDR3 is TGTGCTCTTGGGGCCCCCCGGGGACCCTACGAATTCGGTGGGGTACTGGGGGGCCTCGATGAACTCATCTTT.

This clone came up a few times. This sequence is one base from a far larger clone and is likely a read error. Other DNA sequences in this sample translate to the same CDR3. The J gene is TRDJ1, the V gene TRDV1; 10 bases map to TRDD3. The V and J ends lost 6 bases and 1 base, in that order; junction bases with no gene match: 23. Germline CDR1 and CDR2: TSWWSYY and QGS. CDR3 length equals 21 residues. In nucleotides, the CDR3 is TGTGCTCTTGGTTCCGCTCTACTCTTTGGGCGTACTGGGGGATCCACCGATAAACTCATCTTT. Its translation: CALGSALLFGRTGGSTDKLIF.

This clone was seen a few times. This DNA translates differently at residue 15 from the TCRdb protein, which is that of a much larger clone; a read error is likely, and the protein shown is the DNA's own translation. This CDR3 reads CAPRDSSTSYRYWGTITDKLIF. The CDR3 nucleotides are TGTGCCCCCCGGGATTCCTCCACTTCCTACCGATACTGGGGGACAATCACCGATAAACTCATCTTT. The V call is TRDV3, the J call TRDJ1; TRDD3 might be the D (9 bases). Trimming shortened V by 5 bases and J by 1 base, and 41 bases separated the two germline ends. CDR1 and CDR2 from the germline V gene are TVYSNPD and GDNSRS (reference sequence). The CDR3 has 22 amino acids.

The sample holds a few counts of this clone. The protein given by TCRdb reflects a much larger clone and differs at residue 6 from this DNA's translation, likely from a read error; the protein shown is the DNA's translation. This chain connects TRDV2 to TRDJ3, with 10 nucleotides matching TRDD3. Germline CDR1 GEAIGNYY, CDR2 EKD. V dropped 0 bases and J dropped 3; count of bases not matched to a gene: 10. The CDR3 loop spans 20 amino acids. The DNA of the CDR3 is TGTGCCTGTGACACCGCTTTAGCACTGGGGGATGACTGGGACACCCGACAGATGTTTTTC. Amino acid sequence: CACDTALALGDDWDTRQMFF.

Note on this clone: A far larger clone is off by one base, so a read error is likely. Because the CDR3's place on the DNA is in doubt, the DNA is left out and the CDR3 is given as listed by TCRdb. The chain carries TRAV29/DV5 and TRDJ2; the D call in the table, TRDD3, was not verified against the DNA. Per germline, CDR1 NSMFDY and CDR2 ISSIKDK. The CDR3 contains 27 residues when both ends are counted. This CDR3 reads CSVLLCSKRAVISYVSTRANLTAQLFF.

Of note for this clone: With only one base between it and a far larger clone, this is likely a read error. Within the sample, other DNA sequences also encode this same CDR3. The chain is built from TRDV1 and TRDJ1; TRDD3 matches 8 bases. V shed 3 bases and J 0 bases; nucleotides not matched to a gene: 15. The CDR3 totals 19 residues. Germline CDR1 reads TSWWSYY; CDR2 reads QGS. In DNA form, the CDR3 reads TGTGCTCTTGGGGACTTTCCCCGTACTGGGGGCTCTCACACCGATAAACTCATCTTT. It translates to CALGDFPRTGGSHTDKLIF.

In regard to this clone: A far larger clone lies a single base away; this is likely a read error. This CDR3 is also generated by other DNA sequences in the sample. The chain has TRDV1 and TRDJ1, with D perhaps being TRDD2 or TRDD3 (6 bases each). The V end was cut by 2 bases, the J end by 0 bases, with 34 bases between. The CDR3 covers 23 residues. Germline loops: CDR1 TSWWSYY, CDR2 QGS. The CDR3 spells CALGEIGQSYKVLGESYTDKLIF. Here the CDR3 DNA reads TGTGCTCTTGGGGAAATAGGGCAGTCCTACAAAGTACTGGGAGAGTCGTACACCGATAAACTCATCTTT.

This clone has only a few counts. The protein in TCRdb stems from a much larger clone and differs at residue 17 from this DNA's translation, likely a read error; here the protein is translated from the DNA. The rearrangement uses TRDV1 and TRDJ1, with 12 bases fitting TRDD3. The length of the CDR3 is 23 residues. Germline values: CDR1 TSWWSYY, CDR2 QGS. Losses at the gene ends were 3 bases for V and 1 base for J; bases not matched to a gene: 24. CDR3 amino acids: CALGDPPLFRYWGILYGTDKLIF. As DNA, the CDR3 is TGTGCTCTTGGGGACCCCCCCCTCTTCCGCTACTGGGGGATACTCTATGGCACCGATAAACTCATCTTT.

The V gene is TRDV1, the J gene TRDJ1; 12 bases are shared with TRDD3. The V and J ends lost 1 base and 0 bases, in that order; junction bases with no gene match: 15. Germline V gene sequence: CDR1 TSWWSYY, CDR2 QGS. There are 21 residues in the CDR3. The CDR3 region has the DNA TGTGCTCTTGGGGAACCGCCCAACCCGTACTGGGGGATACCTGACACCGATAAACTCATCTTT. Translating gives CALGEPPNPYWGIPDTDKLIF.

This clone has ten or more counts. This likely came from a read error, as a far larger clone is one base away. The chain has TRDV1 and TRDJ1, with 9 bases that match TRDD3. The germline gives CDR1 TSWWSYY, CDR2 QGS. CDR3 size: 28 residues. The V segment lost 4 bases and the J segment 2 bases; nucleotides outside the gene matches: 44. The CDR3 nucleotides are TGTGCTCTTGGGGGAGCCGATCTTCCTTCTCCCCCTACTGGGGATACGCCTTTGGGGTTTGGAACTACCGATAAACTCATCTTT. Its protein product is CALGGADLPSPPTGDTPLGFGTTDKLIF.

This clone turned up a few times. A far larger clone is one nucleotide away, so this likely arose from a read error. V gene TRDV1 combines with J gene TRDJ1; 9 bases map to TRDD3. CDR1 and CDR2 (germline): TSWWSYY, QGS. With V trimmed by 5 bases and J by 3 bases, 25 bases remained unmatched. The length of the CDR3 is 21 residues. CDR3 in DNA: TGTGCTCTTGGGCCCCGGGTCCTTCATGTACTGGGGGACCCGTACGCCGATAAACTCATCTTT. Translated, it gives CALGPRVLHVLGDPYADKLIF.

This clone has more than one count but fewer than ten. This chain connects TRDV2 to TRDJ1, with TRDD3 identical over 9 bases. The CDR3 has 17 residues. With V trimmed by 0 bases and J by 10 bases, 17 bases remained unmatched. From germline, CDR1 is GEAIGNYY and CDR2 EKD. In DNA, the CDR3 is TGTGCCTGTGACACCCTGATGGGGATACGCACCCCATCGGGACTCATCTTT. It yields the protein CACDTLMGIRTPSGLIF.

This clone was seen more than once but under ten times. A far larger clone is one nucleotide away, so this likely arose from a read error. The same CDR3 is also encoded by other DNA sequences in this sample. The gene calls are TRDV1 and TRDJ1, with D perhaps TRDD3 (5 bases). V lost 2 bases to trimming and J lost 4 bases, with 26 bases between them. Looked up from germline, CDR1 is TSWWSYY and CDR2 is QGS. CDR3 length: 19 residues. In DNA form, the CDR3 reads TGTGCTCTTGGGGAAGCCATCCTTGGTCTACCGCTAGGGATCGATAAACTCATCTTT. As protein: CALGEAILGLPLGIDKLIF.

Notes on this clone: A far larger clone is one nucleotide away, so this likely arose from a read error. The chain uses TRDV1 and TRDJ1; perhaps D is TRDD1 or TRDD3 (5 bases each). The length of the CDR3 is 18 residues. Per germline, CDR1 TSWWSYY and CDR2 QGS. The CDR3 sequence is CALGGIVYLPSYTEKLIF. In nucleotides, the CDR3 is TGTGCTCTTGGGGGGATAGTATACTTACCCTCGTACACCGAAAAACTCATCTTT.

Comments on this clone: A far larger clone is a single base away, which makes a read error likely. In the same sample, other DNA sequences code for this CDR3. This chain uses TRDV2 with TRDJ1; weak D call: TRDD3 (6 bases). From germline, CDR1 is GEAIGNYY and CDR2 EKD. This CDR3 has 14 residues. The DNA of the CDR3 is TGTGCCTGTGACACCATGGGGGGCCGCGATAAGCTCATCTTT. Amino acids: CACDTMGGRDKLIF.

As to this clone: A far bigger clonotype differs at one base, so this is likely a read error. The J gene is TRDJ1, the V gene TRDV1; 12 bases agree with TRDD3. The CDR3 runs 23 residues. Per the germline V gene, CDR1 is TSWWSYY and CDR2 is QGS. The V segment lost 1 base and the J segment 3 bases; nucleotides outside the gene matches: 24. CDR3 sequence reads: CALGEPPHSCINWGIQVADKLIF. CDR3 DNA: TGTGCTCTTGGGGAACCACCCCACTCCTGCATAAACTGGGGGATACAGGTCGCCGATAAACTCATCTTT.

This clone is medium-sized within its sample. With a far larger clone one base away, a read error is the likely cause. This chain links TRDV2 with TRDJ1, with 10 bases fitting TRDD3. CDR1 is GEAIGNYY, CDR2 EKD, per germline. The junction had 13 bases not matched to a gene; V was cut back by 4 bases and J by 0 bases. The CDR3 runs 18 residues. Here the CDR3 reads CACEGLGDKGRDTDKLIF. The CDR3 DNA reads as TGTGCCTGTGAGGGGCTGGGGGATAAGGGGAGAGACACCGATAAACTCATCTTT.

To note about this clone: The protein TCRdb lists belongs to a much larger clone and differs from this DNA's translation at residue 15, which points to a read error; the protein shown is made from the DNA. The chain links TRDV1 to TRDJ1, with TRDD3 matching over 7 bases. There are 21 residues in the CDR3. Germline CDR1 and CDR2: TSWWSYY and QGS. J was trimmed by 1 base and V by 1 base; bases with no gene match: 21. The CDR3 here is CALGEPPFTLWWGTGTDKLIF. The CDR3 DNA sequence: TGTGCTCTTGGGGAACCCCCTTTCACCCTATGGTGGGGGACCGGCACCGATAAACTCATCTTT.

Judged by abundance, this clone is large. The rearrangement links TRDV2 to TRDJ1; 7 nucleotides align to TRDD3. V dropped 0 bases and J dropped 1; count of bases not matched to a gene: 10. This CDR3 is built from 17 residues. Germline V CDR1 and CDR2: GEAIGNYY, EKD. CDR3 DNA sequence: TGTGCCTGTGACACCCTCCTCCCCACTGGGGCCACCGATAAACTCATCTTT. Translated: CACDTLLPTGATDKLIF.

This clone appeared a few times. A read error likely explains why the TCRdb protein, taken from a much larger clone, differs from this DNA's translation at residue 9; the protein shown is translated from the DNA. V and J are TRDV2 and TRDJ2, with a possible D match to TRDD2 (6 bases). V was clipped by 3 bases and J by 4 bases, with 20 bases between them. CDR3 length: 17 amino acids. Germline V gene sequence: CDR1 GEAIGNYY, CDR2 EKD. The DNA for the CDR3 is TGTGCCTGTGACGCCATTCCTATTGAGGGATCGACAGCACAACTCTTCTTT. Protein product: CACDAIPIEGSTAQLFF.

This clone was seen more than once but under ten times. TCRdb's listed protein matches a much larger clone and diverges from this DNA's translation at residue 9, likely through a read error; the protein shown comes from the DNA. The chain joins TRDV2 to TRDJ1; 9 bases are a match to TRDD3. Germline CDR1 GEAIGNYY, CDR2 EKD. The ends lost 0 bases at V and 0 bases at J; junction bases unmatched: 13. The CDR3 spans 19 residues. The CDR3: CACDTVLRAGGLYTDKLIF. CDR3 sequence (DNA): TGTGCCTGTGACACCGTTTTGCGTGCTGGGGGATTATACACCGATAAACTCATCTTT.

As regards this clone: This DNA's translation differs at residue 16 from TCRdb's protein, which comes from a much larger clone; a read error is likely, and the protein shown is translated from the DNA. The chain joins TRDV1 to TRDJ2, with TRDD2 matching 9 bases. The V segment lost 3 bases and the J segment 5 bases; nucleotides outside the gene matches: 25. This CDR3 contains 22 residues. Germline CDR1 and CDR2: TSWWSYY and QGS. CDR3 sequence reads: CALGDPGPFLPWGPNVTAQLFF. The CDR3 DNA is TGTGCTCTTGGGGACCCCGGCCCCTTCCTACCCTGGGGGCCCAATGTTACAGCACAACTCTTCTTT.